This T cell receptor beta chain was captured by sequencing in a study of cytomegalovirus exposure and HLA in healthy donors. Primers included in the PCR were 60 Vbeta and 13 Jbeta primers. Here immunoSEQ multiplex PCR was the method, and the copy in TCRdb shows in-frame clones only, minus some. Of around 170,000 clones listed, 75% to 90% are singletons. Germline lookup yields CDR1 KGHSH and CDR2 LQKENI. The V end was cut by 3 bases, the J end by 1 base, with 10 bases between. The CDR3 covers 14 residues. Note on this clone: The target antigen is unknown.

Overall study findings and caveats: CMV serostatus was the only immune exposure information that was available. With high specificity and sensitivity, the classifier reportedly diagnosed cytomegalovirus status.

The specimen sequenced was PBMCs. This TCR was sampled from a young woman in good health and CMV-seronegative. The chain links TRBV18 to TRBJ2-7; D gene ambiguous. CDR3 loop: CASSPSDTSYEQYF. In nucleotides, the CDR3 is TGTGCCAGCTCACCGTCTGACACTTCCTACGAGCAGTACTTC.